These T cell receptor beta chains were read from a single sample in a study of blood T cell repertoires in COVID-19. Libraries were prepared by immunoSEQ multiplex PCR; TCRdb keeps only in-frame clonotypes and omits some of them. The data contain tens of thousands of clones, roughly 91% of them seen just once; the ten biggest clones take up 6.5% to 8%. The sample comprised peripheral blood. All receptors derive from a man aged 45-60 years with active COVID-19. Each CDR3 is given with its conserved first and last residue. D genes are given only for firm matches. Rows may omit the clone size; those that give it use once, few, many or a size class.

CDR3 DNA: TGCGCCAGCAGCTTGGCCCCGGGGCGGGGTGGGGCCAACGTCCTGACTTTC
CDR3 protein: CASSLAPGRGGANVLTF
clone size: NA
D gene: NA
J gene: TRBJ2-6
V gene: TRBV5-1

CDR3 DNA: TGTGCCAGCAGCTTAGTATCGGGCGGGCAAAAGGGAGATACGCAGTATTTT
CDR3 protein: CASSLVSGGQKGDTQYF
clone size: NA
D gene: NA
J gene: TRBJ2-3
V gene: TRBV7-9

CDR3 DNA: TGTGCCAGCAGTCGAACAGGACAGGGGGCTAACACCGGGGAGCTGTTTTTT
CDR3 protein: CASSRTGQGANTGELFF
clone size: NA
D gene: TRBD1
J gene: TRBJ2-2
V gene: TRBV27

CDR3 DNA: TGTGCCTGGAGATACACAGGGGAGAGCACTGAAGCTTTCTTT
CDR3 protein: CAWRYTGESTEAFF
clone size: NA
D gene: TRBD1
J gene: TRBJ1-1
V gene: TRBV30

CDR3 DNA: TGTGCCAGCAGCCAAGATCGGGGCAATGAGCAGTTCTTC
CDR3 protein: CASSQDRGNEQFF
clone size: NA
D gene: NA
J gene: TRBJ2-1
V gene: TRBV14

CDR3 DNA: TGTGCCAGCAGCACCTCTCAGACAGATACGCAGTATTTT
CDR3 protein: CASSTSQTDTQYF
clone size: NA
D gene: NA
J gene: TRBJ2-3
V gene: TRBV7-3

CDR3 DNA: TGCGCCAGCAGCCTGTGGACTAGCGGGAAAATATCCTACGAGCAGTACTTC
CDR3 protein: CASSLWTSGKISYEQYF
clone size: NA
D gene: TRBD2
J gene: TRBJ2-7
V gene: TRBV5-1

CDR3 DNA: TGTGCCAGCAGTTACTCCGACAGGGGGCGTGACACAGATACGCAGTATTTT
CDR3 protein: CASSYSDRGRDTDTQYF
clone size: NA
D gene: TRBD1
J gene: TRBJ2-3
V gene: TRBV6-2/TRBV6-3

CDR3 DNA: TGTGCCAGTAGTCAGAGGACAGGGGATCACGAGCAGTACTTC
CDR3 protein: CASSQRTGDHEQYF
clone size: NA
D gene: TRBD1
J gene: TRBJ2-7
V gene: TRBV19

CDR3 DNA: TGTGCCAGCAGCCAAGATAGCGGGGGATACAATGAGCAGTTCTTC
CDR3 protein: CASSQDSGGYNEQFF
clone size: NA
D gene: TRBD2
J gene: TRBJ2-1
V gene: TRBV4-2

CDR3 DNA: TGTGCCAGCAGCCCGGGACAGGGTTACAATGAGCAGTTCTTC
CDR3 protein: CASSPGQGYNEQFF
clone size: NA
D gene: TRBD1
J gene: TRBJ2-1
V gene: TRBV5-4

CDR3 DNA: TGTGCCAGCAGTGAAGCGCGAACCCAAGCTAACTATGGCTACACCTTC
CDR3 protein: CASSEARTQANYGYTF
clone size: NA
D gene: NA
J gene: TRBJ1-2
V gene: TRBV6-1

CDR3 DNA: TGTGCCAGCAGGCAGGGACAGAACACTGAAGCTTTCTTT
CDR3 protein: CASRQGQNTEAFF
clone size: NA
D gene: NA
J gene: TRBJ1-1
V gene: TRBV6-5

CDR3 DNA: TGTGCCAGCAGTAAATACAGGGGAGGTACAGATACGCAGTATTTT
CDR3 protein: CASSKYRGGTDTQYF
clone size: NA
D gene: NA
J gene: TRBJ2-3
V gene: TRBV6-5

CDR3 DNA: TGCGCCAGCAGCTTGTCAGGCCGACCGCAAGAGCAAGCTTTCTTT
CDR3 protein: CASSLSGRPQEQAFF
clone size: NA
D gene: NA
J gene: TRBJ1-1
V gene: TRBV5-1

CDR3 DNA: TGTGCCAGTAGTGTAGCGGGGGGGCGAGAGACCCAGTACTTC
CDR3 protein: CASSVAGGRETQYF
clone size: NA
D gene: TRBD2
J gene: TRBJ2-5
V gene: TRBV19

CDR3 DNA: TGTGCCAGCAGCCAAGGGGGGACTAGCGGGAGGGCGTACGAGCAGTACTTC
CDR3 protein: CASSQGGTSGRAYEQYF
clone size: NA
D gene: TRBD2
J gene: TRBJ2-7
V gene: TRBV3-1/TRBV3-2

CDR3 DNA: TGCGCCAGCAGCTTGAGCCGCGGCCAAGATACGCAGTATTTT
CDR3 protein: CASSLSRGQDTQYF
clone size: NA
D gene: NA
J gene: TRBJ2-3
V gene: TRBV5-1

CDR3 DNA: TGTGCCAGCAGCCCCCGGTGGGAAGCTTTCTTT
CDR3 protein: CASSPRWEAFF
clone size: NA
D gene: NA
J gene: TRBJ1-1
V gene: TRBV28

CDR3 DNA: TGTGCCTCCCCCTTCGGGGCGGGAGTTAATAATGAGCAGTTCTTC
CDR3 protein: CASPFGAGVNNEQFF
clone size: NA
D gene: TRBD2
J gene: TRBJ2-1
V gene: TRBV24-1

CDR3 DNA: TGTGCCAGCAGAGAGACAGGGGACACTGAAGCTTTCTTT
CDR3 protein: CASRETGDTEAFF
clone size: once
D gene: TRBD1
J gene: TRBJ1-1
V gene: TRBV3-1/TRBV3-2

CDR3 DNA: TGTGCCAGCAGCCCGGGGGTCCAAGCGGGCGAGCAGTACTTC
CDR3 protein: CASSPGVQAGEQYF
clone size: NA
D gene: NA
J gene: TRBJ2-7
V gene: TRBV27

CDR3 DNA: TGTGCCTGGAGTGTAGGGCAAGGACAGGGAAAAAACATTCAGTACTTC
CDR3 protein: CAWSVGQGQGKNIQYF
clone size: NA
D gene: TRBD1
J gene: TRBJ2-4
V gene: TRBV30

CDR3 DNA: TGTGCCAGCAGTCCGCTTAGCGGCGGGGAGCTGTTTTTT
CDR3 protein: CASSPLSGGELFF
clone size: NA
D gene: NA
J gene: TRBJ2-2
V gene: TRBV12-3/TRBV12-4

CDR3 DNA: TGCAGCGTCAGGGACACCGACGAGCAGTACTTC
CDR3 protein: CSVRDTDEQYF
clone size: once
D gene: NA
J gene: TRBJ2-7
V gene: TRBV29-1

CDR3 DNA: TGTGCCAGCGCCGGGGTTGCAACTAATGAAAAACTGTTTTTT
CDR3 protein: CASAGVATNEKLFF
clone size: NA
D gene: NA
J gene: TRBJ1-4
V gene: TRBV6-5

CDR3 DNA: TGCGCCAGCAGCTTGTTGGCTAGCGGGGGCCAAACCGGGGAGCTGTTTTTT
CDR3 protein: CASSLLASGGQTGELFF
clone size: NA
D gene: TRBD2
J gene: TRBJ2-2
V gene: TRBV5-1

CDR3 DNA: TGTGCCAGCAGTGAGGGGACACCTCGGGATACGCAGTATTTT
CDR3 protein: CASSEGTPRDTQYF
clone size: NA
D gene: NA
J gene: TRBJ2-3
V gene: TRBV6-4

CDR3 DNA: TGTGCCAGCAGTGATGGTCAGGGGTTTTCCTATGGCTACACCTTC
CDR3 protein: CASSDGQGFSYGYTF
clone size: NA
D gene: NA
J gene: TRBJ1-2
V gene: TRBV2

CDR3 DNA: TGTGCCAGCAGCTTGAAGGGCAGGGTGAACTACGAGCAGTACTTC
CDR3 protein: CASSLKGRVNYEQYF
clone size: once
D gene: NA
J gene: TRBJ2-7
V gene: TRBV5-4

CDR3 DNA: TGTGCCAGCAGTGATGGGGGGACAGGGGTCGGGGAGCTGTTTTTT
CDR3 protein: CASSDGGTGVGELFF
clone size: NA
D gene: TRBD1
J gene: TRBJ2-2
V gene: TRBV6-1

CDR3 DNA: TGTGCCACCACAGACAGGGGCCCCACAGATACGCAGTATTTT
CDR3 protein: CATTDRGPTDTQYF
clone size: few
D gene: TRBD1
J gene: TRBJ2-3
V gene: TRBV27

CDR3 DNA: TGTGCCAGCAGCGCACTATTAGGCACAGATACGCAGTATTTT
CDR3 protein: CASSALLGTDTQYF
clone size: few
D gene: NA
J gene: TRBJ2-3
V gene: TRBV9

CDR3 DNA: TGTGCCAGCTCTGGACAGGGTTCTGCCTACGAGCAGTACTTC
CDR3 protein: CASSGQGSAYEQYF
clone size: few
D gene: TRBD1
J gene: TRBJ2-7
V gene: TRBV18

CDR3 DNA: TGTGCCAGCAGTCGAACTACCGGGGAGCTGTTTTTT
CDR3 protein: CASSRTTGELFF
clone size: NA
D gene: NA
J gene: TRBJ2-2
V gene: TRBV27

CDR3 DNA: TGTGCCAGCGCCTTACAGGGCAGAAGCTCCTACAATGAGCAGTTCTTC
CDR3 protein: CASALQGRSSYNEQFF
clone size: once
D gene: NA
J gene: TRBJ2-1
V gene: TRBV7-2

CDR3 DNA: TGTGCCAGCAGTAGGACATTTAACTATGGCTACACCTTC
CDR3 protein: CASSRTFNYGYTF
clone size: NA
D gene: NA
J gene: TRBJ1-2
V gene: TRBV6-5

CDR3 DNA: TGCAGCGTTGCTCCCATTCGGGACAGGACCTCGAGAGAGCAGTTCTTC
CDR3 protein: CSVAPIRDRTSREQFF
clone size: NA
D gene: TRBD1
J gene: TRBJ2-1
V gene: TRBV29-1

CDR3 DNA: TGTGCCAGCAGCGCGGACAGGGTTGGAAACACCATATATTTT
CDR3 protein: CASSADRVGNTIYF
clone size: NA
D gene: TRBD1
J gene: TRBJ1-3
V gene: TRBV5-4

CDR3 DNA: TGTGCCAGTAGTATAGTACTAAGCGGGACGCAGTACTTC
CDR3 protein: CASSIVLSGTQYF
clone size: NA
D gene: TRBD2
J gene: TRBJ2-7
V gene: TRBV19

CDR3 DNA: TGCGCCAGCAGCTCCCCTGGAAGGCGGGGGTCGGACTCCTACAATGAGCAGTTCTTC
CDR3 protein: CASSSPGRRGSDSYNEQFF
clone size: NA
D gene: TRBD2
J gene: TRBJ2-1
V gene: TRBV5-1